What follows is one T cell receptor beta chain and its context. Its antigen is unknown. This specimen belongs to a study of neoadjuvant nivolumab and ipilimumab in lung cancer. Findings and caveats of the study: Resected-tumor TCR richness correlated positively with pretherapy blood richness.

V was clipped by 7 bases and J by 4 bases, with 13 bases between them. Germline CDR1 reads SNHLY; CDR2 reads FYNNEI. CDR3 length: 14 residues. Generated by immunoSEQ multiplex PCR, the TCRdb table keeps only in-frame clones and is missing some. This table holds approximately 9,000 clones, about 80% found once. This clonotype originated in an adult with non-small cell lung cancer. The sequenced sample was tumor tissue, obtained after neoadjuvant nivolumab, alone or with ipilimumab, at or shortly before surgery. This chain uses TRBV2 with TRBJ2-2; D is unclear. The chain's CDR3 is CASTTTSGTGELFF. In nucleotides, the CDR3 is TGTGCCAGCACCACCACCAGTGGCACCGGGGAGCTGTTTTTT.